This T cell receptor (beta chain) appears in the sequencing data of a study of blood T cells in healthy people across ages. Findings of the study overall: The recorded TCR beta diversity per million T cells decreased in a roughly linear manner with age. Unsorted PBMC input precluded a conclusive naive versus antigen-experienced comparison.

The V gene's germline CDR1 is DFQATT and CDR2 SNEGSKA (reference sequence). The CDR3 is 14 residues long. V was clipped by 3 bases and J by 0 bases, with 11 bases between them. Combining a sample-barcoded 5' primer with a J-beta primer mix, a second PCR ran for about 7 to 11 cycles. Tags on each cDNA molecule came from a template-switch adaptor with 12 random nucleotides. TCRdb redid the calling of the 5' RACE reads with MiXCR, one entry per CDR3 protein. The sample lists 1.5 million to 2 million distinct CDR3 sequences; approximately 40% were seen once. In regard to this clonotype: Its antigen is as yet unknown.

Isolated PBMCs totaled at least 6.5 million in each sample. The sequence derives from a human donor in good health. The chain has TRBV20-1 and TRBJ1-2; no definite D call. Sequencing was performed on blood. DNA of the CDR3: TGCAGTGCTAGCTCCGGCCTCGCTAACTATGGCTACACCTTC. It yields the protein CSASSGLANYGYTF.